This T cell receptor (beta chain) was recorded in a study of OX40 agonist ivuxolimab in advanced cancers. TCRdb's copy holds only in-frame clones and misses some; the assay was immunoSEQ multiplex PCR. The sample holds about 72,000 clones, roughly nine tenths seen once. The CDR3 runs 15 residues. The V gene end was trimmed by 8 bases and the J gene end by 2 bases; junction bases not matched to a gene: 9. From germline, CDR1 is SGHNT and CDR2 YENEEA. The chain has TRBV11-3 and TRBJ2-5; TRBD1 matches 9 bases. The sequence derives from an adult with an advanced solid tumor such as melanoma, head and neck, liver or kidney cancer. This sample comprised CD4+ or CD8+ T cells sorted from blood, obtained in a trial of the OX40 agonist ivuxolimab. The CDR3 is CASRAGTGTQETQYF. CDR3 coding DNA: TGTGCCAGCCGTGCCGGGACAGGGACTCAAGAGACCCAGTACTTC.